This T cell receptor beta chain appears in the sequencing data of a study of blood T cell repertoires in COVID-19. V shed 6 bases and J shed 0 bases, with 8 bases lying between them. The germline V gene encodes CDR1 KGHDR and CDR2 SFDVKD. This CDR3 has 13 amino acids. Sequencing used immunoSEQ multiplex PCR; TCRdb keeps in-frame clones, though not all of them. The table lists hundreds of thousands of clones, 85% to 90% of them singletons. Material: PBMCs or T cells enriched from blood (not recorded which). The rearrangement links TRBV24-1 to TRBJ2-7; D is unclear. The clonotype originates from a man under 40 who had recovered from COVID-19. The CDR3 sequence is CATSTAGSYEQYF. CDR3 sequence (DNA): TGTGCCACCAGTACCGCAGGCTCCTACGAGCAGTACTTC.